These 11 T cell receptor beta chains were all obtained from the same sample, sequenced in a study of technical replicates of blood from a few donors (dated by TCRdb to about 2017). Library creation used the immunoSEQ multiplex PCR assay. TCRdb provides this immuneACCESS table in a form limited to in-frame rearrangements. Some clones are lacking; in checked studies, under half of them reflect an unresolved V gene, and why the rest are absent is not known. Across this sample there are tens of thousands of clones, with around nine tenths seen only once. The top ten constitute around 4.6% of the sample. The sample consisted of PBMCs. The receptors come from a human donor in good health. Some clones in this sample may be carry-over from other donors' samples.

The gene calls are TRBV6-5 and TRBJ2-3; D gene ambiguous. The V end lost 8 bases, the J end lost 6 bases, and 12 bases lay between the germline ends. The germline V gene encodes CDR1 MNHEY and CDR2 SVGAGI. The CDR3 has 12 residues. Here the CDR3 DNA reads TGTGCCAGCCGAGGATCTGCGGATACGCAGTATTTT. It specifies CASRGSADTQYF.

The chain recombines TRBV18 with TRBJ2-1; tentative D call: TRBD1 (6 bases). With 2 bases removed from V and 9 bases from J, the gap between germline ends came to 11 bases. CDR1 and CDR2 from the germline V gene are KGHSH and LQKENI. The CDR3 consists of 13 residues. CDR3 DNA sequence: TGTGCCAGCTCACCAGTCCCAGGGGCTGAGCAGTTCTTC. It encodes CASSPVPGAEQFF.

The J gene is TRBJ2-3, the V gene TRBV5-4, with TRBD2 matching 9 bases. In germline, CDR1 is SGHNT, CDR2 YYREEE (reference sequence). The CDR3 extends over 15 amino acids. Trimming at V came to 1 base and at J to 5 bases, leaving 5 bases not matched to a gene. The CDR3 region has the DNA TGTGCCAGCAGCTTGATACTAGCGGGTCTAGATACGCAGTATTTT. It specifies CASSLILAGLDTQYF.

The chain joins TRBV29-1 to TRBJ2-5; TRBD2 agrees at 8 bases. The germline V gene encodes CDR1 SQVTM and CDR2 ANQGSEA. The J segment lost 6 bases and the V segment lost 6 bases, leaving 9 bases of the junction unmatched. The CDR3 is 13 residues long. CDR3 nucleotide sequence: TGCAGCGTCGTTAGCGGGACCTTTCAGACCCAGTACTTC. Translating it yields CSVVSGTFQTQYF.

The gene calls are TRBV6-6 and TRBJ1-2; 12 bases align to TRBD1. V shed 5 bases and J 8 bases; nucleotides not matched to a gene: 6. This CDR3 contains 14 residues. Germline lookup yields CDR1 MNHNY and CDR2 SVGAGI (reference sequence). The CDR3: CASSRGQGALGYTF. CDR3 DNA sequence: TGTGCCAGCAGTCGGGGACAGGGGGCGCTAGGCTACACCTTC.

The V and J genes are TRBV9 and TRBJ2-2, with a weak D call TRBD2 (8 bases). This CDR3 has 16 residues. V lost 4 bases and J 4 bases, leaving 17 bases between the germline ends. Germline V gives CDR1 SGDLS, CDR2 YYNGEE. CDR3 DNA sequence: TGTGCCAGCAGCACAGGGGTAGCGGGGCCCACCGGGGAGCTGTTTTTT. This gives the protein CASSTGVAGPTGELFF.

The chain couples TRBV7-9 to TRBJ1-1; D remains ambiguous. Germline V gene lookup returns CDR1 SEHNR and CDR2 FQNEAQ (reference sequence). V was cut by 5 bases and J by 11 bases, with 21 bases left in between. This CDR3 is built from 14 residues. The CDR3 nucleotides are TGTGCCAGCAGCCCCAGGTGGGAGCGGGCGAGGGCTTTCTTT. It yields the protein CASSPRWERARAFF. The entire variable domain, with the rest obtained from reference TRBV7-9 and TRBJ1-1, is as follows: DTGVSQNPRHKITKRGQNVTFRCDPISEHNRLYWYRQTLGQGPEFLTYFQNEAQLEKSRLLSDRFSAERPKGSFSTLEIQRTEQGDSAMYLCASSPRWERARAFFGQGTRLTVV.

The chain couples TRBV4-3 to TRBJ2-1; 9 positions match TRBD2. The CDR3 runs 16 residues. The J segment lost 8 bases and the V segment lost 1 base, leaving 9 bases of the junction unmatched. Germline V CDR1 and CDR2: LGHNA, YSLEER. The CDR3 is CASSQVSAGGPYEQFF. As DNA, the CDR3 is TGCGCCAGCAGCCAAGTTTCGGCGGGGGGGCCCTATGAGCAGTTCTTC.

The chain is built from TRBV5-8 and TRBJ1-2, with D possibly being TRBD1 (6 bases). V shed 2 bases and J shed 8 bases, with 13 bases lying between them. The CDR3 loop spans 13 amino acids. The germline gives CDR1 SGHTS, CDR2 YDEGEE. Here the CDR3 DNA reads TGTGCCAGCAGCTTTCAGGGGACCAGCGGCTACACCTTC. As protein: CASSFQGTSGYTF.

This sequence joins TRBV11-2 and TRBJ1-4; D is unclear. This CDR3 contains 16 residues. Germline CDR1 SGHAT, CDR2 FQNNGV. V shed 5 bases and J shed 0 bases, with 13 bases lying between them. The CDR3: CASSRGFVATNEKLFF. The CDR3 DNA reads as TGTGCCAGCAGCCGAGGTTTTGTGGCAACTAATGAAAAACTGTTTTTT.

This sequence joins TRBV9 and TRBJ1-3; maybe TRBD1 (5 bases). The CDR3 has 16 residues. Germline CDR1 and CDR2: SGDLS and YYNGEE. V gave up 4 bases and J gave up 4 bases, with 18 bases separating them. This CDR3 reads CASSPSVRQGGNTIYF. In DNA form, the CDR3 reads TGTGCCAGCAGCCCTAGCGTCCGGCAGGGCGGAAACACCATATATTTT.